This T cell receptor beta chain was profiled in a study of cytomegalovirus exposure and HLA in healthy donors. Findings and limits, study-wide: Fewer N-insertions than the 666-donor mean were reportedly shown by an Asian-associated ancestry cluster in a later analysis. A later analysis linked a missense DCLRE1C variant to TCR beta V- and J-gene trimming.

Turning to this clone: Its antigen is currently unknown.

Deletions cut 4 bases from V and 4 bases from J, with 21 bases between. The CDR3 spans 17 residues. Germline values: CDR1 SEHNR, CDR2 FQNEAQ (reference sequence). PCR was performed using 60 Vbeta and 13 Jbeta primers. Some clones are missing from TCRdb's copy, which holds only in-frame ones; the method was immunoSEQ multiplex PCR. Of roughly 73,000 clones listed, approximately 78% are singletons. V and J are TRBV7-9 and TRBJ2-3; a weak D match, TRBD1 (7 bases). The source material was PBMCs. The clonotype originates from a man aged 35 to 55 in good health and CMV-seronegative. The CDR3 nucleotides read TGTGCCAGCAGCTCCTGGTTCGGGGGCAGGGGGGCAGATACGCAGTATTTT. Translation gives CASSSWFGGRGADTQYF.